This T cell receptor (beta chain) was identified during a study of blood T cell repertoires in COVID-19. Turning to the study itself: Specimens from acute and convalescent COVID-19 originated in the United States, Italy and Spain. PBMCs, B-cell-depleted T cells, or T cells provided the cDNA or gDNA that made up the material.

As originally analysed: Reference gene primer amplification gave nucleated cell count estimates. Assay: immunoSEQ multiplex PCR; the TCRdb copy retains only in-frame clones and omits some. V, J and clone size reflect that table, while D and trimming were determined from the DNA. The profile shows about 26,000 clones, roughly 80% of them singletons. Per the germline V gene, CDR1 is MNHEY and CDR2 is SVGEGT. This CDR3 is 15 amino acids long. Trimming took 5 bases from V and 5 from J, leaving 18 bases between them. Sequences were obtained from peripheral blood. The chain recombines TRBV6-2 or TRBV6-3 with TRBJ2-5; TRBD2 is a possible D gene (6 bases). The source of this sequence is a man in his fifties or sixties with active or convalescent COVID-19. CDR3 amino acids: CASSIHPSTSETQYF. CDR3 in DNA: TGTGCCAGCAGTATCCACCCCAGTACTAGCGAGACCCAGTACTTC.